These 19 T cell receptor beta chains were sequenced from one sample in a study of T cells in Graves' hyperthyroidism and ophthalmopathy. Researchers took RNA transcripts and amplified the TCR beta CDR3 regions from them. First-round RT-PCR targeting the TCR CDR3 was performed with the HTBI primer set. TCRdb reprocessed the multiplex PCR reads via MiXCR and lists one record per CDR3 protein. Altogether roughly 580,000 distinct CDR3 sequences are present, roughly 13% being singletons, with the ten largest covering roughly 6.2%. The sequencing sample was made of blood. Receptors were obtained from a woman aged 25 to 39 with Graves' hyperthyroidism that later progressed to Graves' ophthalmopathy.

This clonotype showed up just a few times. The V call is TRBV28, the J call TRBJ2-2; tentative D call: TRBD1 (6 bases). V lost 8 bases, J lost 4 bases, and 14 bases lay in between. Germline loops: CDR1 MDHEN, CDR2 SYDVKM. The CDR3 has 14 amino acids. The CDR3 DNA reads TGTGCCAGCTGGGGACACGAGTCCACCGGGGAGCTGTTTTTT. Protein product: CASWGHESTGELFF.

There are many counts of this clonotype. This chain links TRBV7-2 with TRBJ1-5; a weak D match, TRBD1 (6 bases). The CDR3 loop spans 16 amino acids. V was clipped by 5 bases and J by 1 base, with 15 bases between them. Germline lookup yields CDR1 SGHTA and CDR2 FQGNSA. CDR3 DNA sequence: TGTGCCAGCAGCCACCTCCTACAGGGAAGCAATCAGCCCCAGCATTTT. Residues: CASSHLLQGSNQPQHF.

Regarding this clonotype: The germline gene is not matched at one end of the junction; a read error may be the cause. The rearrangement joins TRBV5-5 to TRBJ1-5; no definite D call. Per the germline V gene, CDR1 is SGHKS and CDR2 is YYEKEE (reference sequence). The CDR3 runs 15 residues. In nucleotides, the CDR3 is TGTGCCAGCAGCTTGGGGTGGTTAGGCAATCAGTCCCAGCATTTT. Protein sequence: CASSLGWLGNQSQHF.

This clonotype occurred many times. The V call is TRBV10-3, the J call TRBJ2-1, with 11 bases fitting TRBD2. The CDR3 contains 15 residues. Germline-derived CDR1 and CDR2 are ENHRY and SYGVKD. J lost 5 bases, V lost 5 bases, and 5 bases had no gene match. The CDR3 coding sequence is TGTGCCATCAGTTCTCTAGCGGGAGGAGACAATGAGCAGTTCTTC. Translating gives CAISSLAGGDNEQFF.

This clonotype was observed a few times. This rearrangement joins TRBV29-1 to TRBJ1-2; 7 bases align to TRBD1. Looked up from germline, CDR1 is SQVTM and CDR2 is ANQGSEA. Trimming removed 4 bases from V and 3 bases from J; junction bases left unmatched: 5. This CDR3 is built from 13 residues. The CDR3 coding sequence is TGCAGCGTTGGCACAGGGGAGGACTATGGCTACACCTTC. Translated, it gives CSVGTGEDYGYTF.

This clonotype was seen ten or more times. The chain uses TRBV7-9 and TRBJ1-5, with D possibly matching TRBD1 (5 bases). V was clipped by 5 bases and J by 5 bases, with 22 bases between them. Germline lookup yields CDR1 SEHNR and CDR2 FQNEAQ (reference sequence). This CDR3 contains 17 residues. DNA of the CDR3: TGTGCCAGCAGCGTATATAGAGGGACGGCGAGCGATCAGCCCCAGCATTTT. Encoded protein: CASSVYRGTASDQPQHF.

This clonotype was detected ten times or more. This rearrangement joins TRBV29-1 to TRBJ1-1; D is unclear. The CDR3 loop spans 14 amino acids. The ends were cut back, 4 bases at V and 1 base at J, with 13 bases in the middle. CDR1 and CDR2 from the germline V gene are SQVTM and ANQGSEA. CDR3 in DNA: TGCAGCGTTGTTATCCCAGGCCGGAACACTGAAGCTTTCTTT. Amino acid sequence: CSVVIPGRNTEAFF.

This clonotype was picked up many times. CDR3 sequence reads: CATGGTYNEQFF. The CDR3 DNA follows: TGTGCCACCGGCGGGACTTACAATGAGCAGTTCTTC. The chain has TRBV10-3 and TRBJ2-1, with D tentatively TRBD2 (6 bases). The CDR3 covers 12 residues. Germline CDR1 and CDR2: ENHRY and SYGVKD. V shed 10 bases and J shed 4 bases, with 11 bases lying between them.

This rearrangement joins TRBV4-3 to TRBJ2-5, with 8 positions matching TRBD2. The V segment lost 5 bases and the J segment 7 bases; nucleotides outside the gene matches: 12. The CDR3 extends over 15 amino acids. The V gene's germline CDR1 is LGHNA and CDR2 YSLEER. CDR3 DNA: TGCGCCAGCAGCTCGCGGACTAGCCTCGAAGCGACCCAGTACTTC. This codes for CASSSRTSLEATQYF.

This clonotype was picked up many times. The chain joins TRBV29-1 to TRBJ2-1, with TRBD1 matching over 9 bases. Germline V gene sequence: CDR1 SQVTM, CDR2 ANQGSEA. V lost 6 bases and J lost 8; bases outside the gene matches: 8. The CDR3 totals 13 residues. The CDR3 bases are TGCAGCGTAGAGGGACAGGGCACCGATGAGCAGTTCTTC. It yields the protein CSVEGQGTDEQFF.

This chain links TRBV19 with TRBJ1-5; TRBD1 matches at 7 bases. The CDR3 runs to 14 residues. V gave up 3 bases and J gave up 6 bases; unmatched junction bases: 5. Germline CDR1 LNHDA, CDR2 SQIVND (reference sequence). The CDR3 reads CASSIGTDSQPQHF. The CDR3, as DNA: TGTGCCAGTAGTATCGGGACAGACAGTCAGCCCCAGCATTTT.

This clonotype was found many times. The V and J genes are TRBV10-3 and TRBJ2-7; D is undetermined. Germline V lookup: CDR1 ENHRY, CDR2 SYGVKD. Deletions cut 5 bases from V and 5 bases from J, with 10 bases between. The CDR3 spans 12 residues. CDR3 coding DNA: TGTGCCATCAGTCCGCTGAGTAACGAGCAGTACTTC. This translates into CAISPLSNEQYF.

This clonotype was observed at least ten times. This CDR3 reads CASSRTSLGETQYF. DNA for the CDR3: TGTGCCAGCAGTAGGACTAGCCTGGGCGAGACCCAGTACTTC. The chain has TRBV7-9 and TRBJ2-5; TRBD2 agrees at 8 bases. In germline, CDR1 is SEHNR, CDR2 FQNEAQ (reference sequence). With V trimmed by 6 bases and J by 5 bases, 8 bases remained unmatched. This CDR3 contains 14 residues.

In this sample, this clonotype turned up many times. The chain has TRBV5-6 and TRBJ1-1, with TRBD1 as a possible D gene (5 bases). The V gene lost 2 bases and the J gene lost 10 bases, with 12 bases spanning the gap. Germline assignment: CDR1 SGHDT and CDR2 YYEEEE. The CDR3 is 12 residues long. In nucleotides, the CDR3 is TGTGCCAGCAGCTTACTCAGGGAGGGAGCTTTCTTT. It codes for CASSLLREGAFF. The whole variable domain, filled in from reference TRBV5-6 and TRBJ1-1, reads DAGVTQSPTHLIKTRGQQVTLRCSPKSGHDTVSWYQQALGQGPQFIFQYYEEEERQRGNFPDRFSGHQFPNYSSELNVNALLLGDSALYLCASSLLREGAFFGQGTRLTVV.

This clonotype was seen repeatedly, ten times or more. V usage is TRBV7-3 and J usage is TRBJ1-1, with 8 nucleotides matching TRBD1. The junction had 11 bases not matched to a gene; V was cut back by 5 bases and J by 6 bases. Germline lookup yields CDR1 SGHTA and CDR2 FQGTGA. The CDR3 is made up of 15 amino acids. CDR3 sequence: CASSPGTGIWAEAFF. The DNA of the CDR3 is TGTGCCAGCAGCCCAGGGACAGGCATTTGGGCTGAAGCTTTCTTT.

There are a few counts of this clonotype. One end of the junction does not line up with germline, which may come from a read error. This chain uses TRBV7-2 with TRBJ2-5; no clear D. Per the germline V gene, CDR1 is SGHTA and CDR2 is FQGNSA. CDR3 size: 11 residues. DNA of the CDR3: TGTGTCAGCAGCTTTCAAGAGACCCAGTACTTC. As protein: CVSSFQETQYF.

This clonotype has more than one count but fewer than ten. This sequence joins TRBV5-1 and TRBJ2-5; D possibly corresponds to TRBD1 (6 bases). CDR1 SGHRS and CDR2 YFSETQ come from the germline V gene. The CDR3 has 14 amino acids. V lost 0 bases and J 4 bases, leaving 10 bases between the germline ends. The CDR3 spells CASSLGQTGETQYF. The CDR3 DNA is TGCGCCAGCAGCTTGGGACAGACAGGAGAGACCCAGTACTTC.

This clonotype was picked up one time. V is TRBV6-6 and J is TRBJ1-5; possible D gene TRBD1, 6 bases. Trimming stripped 0 bases from V and 5 bases from J, with 20 bases between. Germline assignment: CDR1 MNHNY and CDR2 SVGAGI (reference sequence). This CDR3 is built from 18 residues. CDR3 bases: TGTGCCAGCAGTTACTCGAGACGGGGGCGGGAGGGCGATCAGCCCCAGCATTTT. Translating gives CASSYSRRGREGDQPQHF.

This clonotype was counted a few times. The rearrangement links TRBV28 to TRBJ2-7; TRBD2 might be the D (7 bases). CDR1 is MDHEN and CDR2 is SYDVKM in the germline V gene. The germline V and J ends were trimmed by 6 bases and 5 bases, with 17 bases remaining between them. The CDR3 length is 14 residues. This chain's CDR3 is CASSQVGGQNEQYF. CDR3 bases: TGTGCCAGCAGCCAAGTGGGGGGGCAGAACGAGCAGTACTTC.